Presented here are 10 T cell receptor beta chains from one specimen sequenced in a study of cytomegalovirus exposure and HLA in healthy donors. Primers included in the PCR were 60 Vbeta and 13 Jbeta primers. The table came from immunoSEQ multiplex PCR; TCRdb's copy has only in-frame clones and leaves some out. The table lists about 97,000 clones, about three fifths of them singletons, with about 4.5% in the top ten. Sequencing was done on a sample of PBMCs. The receptors were gathered from a human donor in good health.

The V gene is TRBV27, the J gene TRBJ1-5, with D possibly matching TRBD1 (6 bases). The CDR3 runs 14 residues. Trimming stripped 3 bases from V and 3 bases from J, with 9 bases between. Germline loops: CDR1 MNHEY, CDR2 SMNVEV (reference sequence). CDR3 sequence reads: CASSFTGLNQPQHF. CDR3 coding DNA: TGTGCCAGCAGTTTTACAGGGCTCAATCAGCCCCAGCATTTT.

This clone appeared a few times. The chain carries TRBV15 and TRBJ2-3; 13 positions agree with TRBD2. This CDR3 comprises 16 residues. The germline CDR1 and CDR2 sequences are LNHNV and YYDKDF (reference sequence). V lost 6 bases to trimming and J lost 5 bases; unmatched junction nucleotides: 8. CDR3 in amino acids: CATRQGLAGVQDTQYF. In nucleotides, the CDR3 is TGTGCCACCAGGCAAGGACTAGCGGGAGTTCAAGATACGCAGTATTTT.

The chain combines TRBV19 with TRBJ2-7, with TRBD1 matching over 8 bases. The germline gives CDR1 LNHDA, CDR2 SQIVND (reference sequence). The CDR3 has 15 amino acids. The J segment lost 3 bases and the V segment lost 3 bases, leaving 7 bases of the junction unmatched. Here the CDR3 reads CASSMGLGQGYEQYF. CDR3 in DNA: TGTGCCAGTAGTATGGGTCTCGGACAGGGCTACGAGCAGTACTTC.

This clone was picked up one time. The rearrangement uses TRBV29-1 and TRBJ2-2, with 7 bases matching TRBD1. In germline, CDR1 is SQVTM, CDR2 ANQGSEA. Unmatched junction bases numbered 5, after V lost 4 bases and J lost 0 bases. The CDR3 loop spans 15 amino acids. CDR3 in amino acids: CSVGSGTANTGELFF. CDR3 bases: TGCAGCGTTGGGTCTGGGACAGCGAACACCGGGGAGCTGTTTTTT.

There are a few counts of this clone. The rearrangement uses TRBV28 and TRBJ2-3; 7 bases align to TRBD2. The CDR3 consists of 15 residues. Germline V gives CDR1 MDHEN, CDR2 SYDVKM. V shed 6 bases, J shed 5 bases, and the junction held 11 bases outside the gene matches. DNA for the CDR3: TGTGCCAGCAGCTTAGCGGGTGGGAGTGGAGATACGCAGTATTTT. It encodes CASSLAGGSGDTQYF.

CDR3 residues: CASEDRVYGYTF. The CDR3 bases are TGTGCCAGCGAAGACAGGGTCTATGGCTACACCTTC. The genes are TRBV25-1 and TRBJ1-2; 7 bases match TRBD1. The V and J ends lost 8 bases and 4 bases, in that order; junction bases with no gene match: 4. The CDR3 has 12 amino acids. Germline V gives CDR1 MGHDK, CDR2 SYGVNS.

The chain carries TRBV2 and TRBJ2-5; 7 positions agree with TRBD1. CDR1 and CDR2 from the germline V gene are SNHLY and FYNNEI. Trimming took 8 bases from V and 4 from J; bases not matched to a gene: 7. The CDR3 length is 13 residues. The CDR3 loop is CASERDRVETQYF. CDR3 coding DNA: TGTGCCAGCGAACGAGACAGGGTAGAGACCCAGTACTTC.

The chain carries TRBV4-1 and TRBJ1-6, with D unclear. The CDR3 extends over 12 amino acids. V lost 0 bases to trimming and J lost 12 bases, with 6 bases between them. Germline CDR1 is MGHRA and CDR2 is YSYEKL. CDR3 nucleotides: TGCGCCAGCAGCCAAGATCCAGAACCCCTCCACTTT. It codes for CASSQDPEPLHF.

A few counts support this clone. The chain combines TRBV25-1 with TRBJ1-2; 10 bases are shared with TRBD1. Losses at the gene ends were 1 base for V and 8 bases for J; bases not matched to a gene: 7. Germline CDR1 is MGHDK and CDR2 is SYGVNS. The length of the CDR3 is 15 residues. Written as DNA, the CDR3 is TGTGCCAGCAGTGAATTCACCGGGACAGGGGAAGGCTACACCTTC. Residues: CASSEFTGTGEGYTF.

This clone was detected only once. The rearrangement links TRBV7-2 to TRBJ2-1; weak D call: TRBD1 (6 bases). The CDR3 runs to 14 residues. The V and J ends lost 3 bases and 2 bases respectively, with 8 bases between them. The germline V gene encodes CDR1 SGHTA and CDR2 FQGNSA. CDR3 residues: CASSFQGTYNEQFF. The CDR3 region has the DNA TGTGCCAGCAGCTTCCAGGGGACCTACAATGAGCAGTTCTTC.